Presented here are 15 T cell receptor beta chains from one specimen sequenced in a study of cytomegalovirus exposure and HLA in healthy donors (dated by TCRdb to 2016 to 2017). The protocol used for the library was the immunoSEQ multiplex PCR assay. A mixture of 60 forward primers for TCR Vbeta segments and 13 reverse primers for TCR Jbeta segments was used in the multiplex PCR. TCRdb took over this immuneACCESS table, retaining in-frame rearrangements with V and J assigned. Such tables are incomplete; in checked studies, under half of the missing clones stem from an unresolved V gene, and the remainder is unexplained. This sample is represented by about 190,000 clones; 81% of them were singletons. Around 3.9% of the sample belongs to the ten largest clones. The sequencing sample was made of PBMCs. These receptors came from a man between 50 and 59 years old in good health and CMV-seronegative.

This chain joins TRBV19 and TRBJ2-1; a possible D gene is TRBD1 (5 bases). V shed 3 bases and J shed 3 bases, with 12 bases lying between them. Per the germline V gene, CDR1 is LNHDA and CDR2 is SQIVND (reference sequence). The CDR3 sequence is 15 residues long. DNA for the CDR3: TGTGCCAGTAGTATCTGGCAAACAGGCTACAATGAGCAGTTCTTC. This gives the protein CASSIWQTGYNEQFF.

CDR3 in amino acids: CASSRDRGAGELFF. Here the CDR3 DNA reads TGTGCCAGCAGCCGGGACAGGGGTGCCGGGGAGCTGTTTTTT. The V gene is TRBV6-5, the J gene TRBJ2-2, with 10 bases matching TRBD1. After removal of 6 bases from V and 6 bases from J, the junction contained 4 bases not matched to a gene. In germline, CDR1 is MNHEY, CDR2 SVGAGI. CDR3 length: 14 amino acids.

The V and J genes are TRBV5-1 and TRBJ2-7, with D perhaps TRBD1 (5 bases). Trimming took off 4 bases at V and 2 bases at J, with 19 bases between the two ends. Germline loops: CDR1 SGHRS, CDR2 YFSETQ. There are 16 residues in the CDR3. The CDR3 region is CASSPEGQTRTYEQYF. DNA for the CDR3: TGCGCCAGCAGCCCGGAAGGACAAACCAGGACCTACGAGCAGTACTTC.

As concerns this clone: One end of the junction fails to match germline, which may point to a read error. The rearrangement joins TRBV7-9 to TRBJ2-1; 9 bases match TRBD2. CDR1 and CDR2 (germline): SEHNR, FQNEAQ (reference sequence). The CDR3 totals 14 residues. Here the CDR3 DNA reads TGTTCCAGCAGCTTAGCGGGGGCCCTCAATGAGCAGTTCTTC. Protein: CSSSLAGALNEQFF.

The V call is TRBV5-4, the J call TRBJ2-1, with D perhaps TRBD2 (6 bases). There are 15 residues in the CDR3. Per the germline V gene, CDR1 is SGHNT and CDR2 is YYREEE (reference sequence). V shed 4 bases and J shed 0 bases, with 11 bases lying between them. DNA of the CDR3: TGTGCCAGCAGCCTCGGGGGACGCTCCTACAATGAGCAGTTCTTC. Translated: CASSLGGRSYNEQFF.

The chain is built from TRBV6-1 and TRBJ2-5, with D possibly being TRBD1 (6 bases). The DNA end lines up better with TRBJ2-7; the J call may be wrong. This CDR3 is 13 amino acids long. From germline, CDR1 is MNHNS and CDR2 SASEGT. CDR3 in DNA: TGTGCCAGCAGTTCCTGGGGGCTAACCGAGCAGTACTTC. Translation: CASSSWGLTEQYF.

The chain has TRBV19 and TRBJ1-2; unclear D gene. V gave up 6 bases and J gave up 0 bases, with 17 bases separating them. The CDR3 sequence is 16 residues long. From germline, CDR1 is LNHDA and CDR2 SQIVND (reference sequence). In DNA form, the CDR3 reads TGTGCCAGTAGCCCGCCCCAATTACAGCCTAACTATGGCTACACCTTC. It encodes CASSPPQLQPNYGYTF.

The V and J genes are TRBV18 and TRBJ2-5; 8 bases map to TRBD1. Germline V gene lookup returns CDR1 KGHSH and CDR2 LQKENI. The CDR3 contains 14 residues. V lost 5 bases and J lost 3; bases outside the gene matches: 5. The CDR3 region is CASSISTGEETQYF. Here the CDR3 DNA reads TGTGCCAGCTCAATATCGACAGGGGAAGAGACCCAGTACTTC.

This clone is a singleton in its sample. The CDR3 spells CASGLRGGEKGTEAFF. In nucleotides, the CDR3 is TGTGCTAGTGGTTTAAGAGGGGGCGAAAAAGGGACTGAAGCTTTCTTT. The J gene is TRBJ1-1, the V gene TRBV12-5; 7 nucleotides align to TRBD1. The V gene end was trimmed by 3 bases and the J gene end by 5 bases; junction bases not matched to a gene: 12. The V gene's germline CDR1 is LGHNT and CDR2 FRNRAP. The CDR3 is 16 residues long.

This clone was seen a single time. V gene TRBV5-6 combines with J gene TRBJ2-7; tentatively, D is TRBD2 (6 bases). Germline CDR1 is SGHDT and CDR2 is YYEEEE. The CDR3 spans 12 residues. Between the trimmed V and J ends, which lost 3 bases and 9 bases, there was a span of 13 bases. The CDR3 is CASSSVIAAQYF. CDR3 DNA: TGTGCCAGCAGCTCGGTCATAGCGGCGCAGTACTTC.

This chain links TRBV7-9 with TRBJ1-2; D possibly corresponds to TRBD1 (6 bases). V lost 5 bases to trimming and J lost 1 base, with 17 bases between them. Germline-derived CDR1 and CDR2 are SEHNR and FQNEAQ (reference sequence). The CDR3 loop spans 16 amino acids. CDR3 loop: CASSARGANFNYGYTF. In DNA, the CDR3 is TGTGCCAGCAGCGCACGGGGGGCCAATTTTAACTATGGCTACACCTTC.

J is TRBJ1-1 and V is TRBV2, with D possibly being TRBD1 (6 bases). This CDR3 comprises 14 residues. Germline CDR1 SNHLY, CDR2 FYNNEI. Trimming removed 8 bases at V and 0 bases at J, with 13 bases between. The CDR3 DNA reads as TGTGCCAGCGGTGGGACACCAATGAACACTGAAGCTTTCTTT. Translating it yields CASGGTPMNTEAFF.

The chain joins TRBV19 to TRBJ2-7, with D unclear. Per germline, CDR1 LNHDA and CDR2 SQIVND (reference sequence). The CDR3 has 13 amino acids. V was clipped by 8 bases and J by 1 base, with 12 bases between them. The DNA of the CDR3 is TGTGCCAGTTCATACATGGTATCCTACGAGCAGTACTTC. Its translation is CASSYMVSYEQYF.

The rearrangement joins TRBV7-2 to TRBJ2-3; D may be TRBD2 (5 bases). With 5 bases removed from V and 2 bases from J, the gap between germline ends came to 11 bases. The CDR3 consists of 14 residues. CDR1 is SGHTA, CDR2 FQGNSA, per germline. The CDR3 sequence: CASSPPGNTDTQYF. CDR3 nucleotide sequence: TGTGCCAGCAGCCCGCCGGGGAACACAGATACGCAGTATTTT.

The V gene is TRBV2, the J gene TRBJ1-1; possible D gene TRBD1, 6 bases. Germline V CDR1 and CDR2: SNHLY, FYNNEI. The CDR3 extends over 14 amino acids. V dropped 6 bases and J dropped 3 bases, with 14 bases sitting between them. The CDR3 coding sequence is TGTGCCAGCAGCAACACAGGGAGCGACACTGAAGCTTTCTTT. Translated, it gives CASSNTGSDTEAFF.